This paragraph covers one TCR beta chain sequence. Its antigen is still unknown. This sample is drawn from a study of cytomegalovirus exposure and HLA in healthy donors. Across the study: Within the Caucasian-associated ancestry cluster were 65% to 85% of the roughly 380 genotyped donors.

Study results and limitations: Reports state that TCR beta sequences accurately predicted most subjects' HLA-A and HLA-B alleles. Solely CMV serostatus was available to characterize immune exposure.

This CDR3 has 17 residues. V was clipped by 0 bases and J by 2 bases; unmatched bases: 10. In germline, CDR1 is SGDLS, CDR2 YYNGEE. Researchers ran the PCR with 60 Vbeta and 13 Jbeta primers. The repertoire was sequenced with immunoSEQ multiplex PCR; TCRdb's copy has only in-frame clones and lacks some. The table includes roughly 180,000 clones, 82% detected once. This sequence joins TRBV9 and TRBJ2-5, with 7 bases fitting TRBD1. This TCR derives from a male donor in good health and CMV-seronegative. The sequenced sample was PBMCs. CDR3 coding DNA: TGTGCCAGCAGCGTAGCCCCGACAGGGAAGTTTCAAGAGACCCAGTACTTC. It is translated as CASSVAPTGKFQETQYF.